This record covers a single T cell receptor beta chain. Time point defined: pre-sensitization, week 0. Treatment indicated: therapeutic diphenylcyclopropenone sensitization with weekly scalp DPC. These data belong to a study of human T cells and chemical hapten exposure. The CDR3 length is 17 residues. V lost 1 base to trimming and J lost 7 bases; unmatched junction nucleotides: 7. CDR1 is LNHDA, CDR2 SQIVND, per germline (reference sequence). Within the library, unique molecular identifiers were attached to each individual cDNA molecule. TCRdb reanalysed the RACE reads using MiXCR and keeps one entry per CDR3 protein. The sample contains approximately 60,000 distinct CDR3 sequences, roughly 10% of which appear only once.

The starting material was whole blood, obtained in connection with sensitization to the hapten diphenylcyclopropenone (DPC). The chain uses TRBV19 and TRBJ1-6; 10 positions agree with TRBD1. This receptor was identified in a man aged 35 to 55 with alopecia areata. Some clones in this sample may be carry-over from other donors' samples. As DNA, the CDR3 is TGTGCCAGTAGTATAGGCCGACAGGGGGCCGGGAATTCACCCCTCCACTTT. Its translation is CASSIGRQGAGNSPLHF.